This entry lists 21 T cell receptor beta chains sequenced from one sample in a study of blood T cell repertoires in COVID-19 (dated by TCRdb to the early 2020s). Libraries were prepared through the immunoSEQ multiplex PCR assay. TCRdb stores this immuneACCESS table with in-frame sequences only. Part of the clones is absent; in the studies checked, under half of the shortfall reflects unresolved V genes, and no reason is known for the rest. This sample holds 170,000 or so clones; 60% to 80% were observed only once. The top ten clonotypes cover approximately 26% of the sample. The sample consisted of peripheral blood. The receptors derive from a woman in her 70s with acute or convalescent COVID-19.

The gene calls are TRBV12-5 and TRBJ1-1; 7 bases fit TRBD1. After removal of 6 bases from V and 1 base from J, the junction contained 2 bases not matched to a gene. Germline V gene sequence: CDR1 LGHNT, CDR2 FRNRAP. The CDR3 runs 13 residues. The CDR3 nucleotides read TGTGCTAGTGGCCGGACAGGGAACACTGAAGCTTTCTTT. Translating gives CASGRTGNTEAFF.

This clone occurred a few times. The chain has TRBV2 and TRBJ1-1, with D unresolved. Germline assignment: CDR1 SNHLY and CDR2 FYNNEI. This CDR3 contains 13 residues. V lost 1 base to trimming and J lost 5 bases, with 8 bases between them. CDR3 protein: CASSEGAVTEAFF. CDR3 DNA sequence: TGTGCCAGCAGTGAAGGGGCAGTAACTGAAGCTTTCTTT.

The CDR3 bases are TGTGCCAGTAGTAGGGGCTGGGAGCAGTTCTTC. Amino acids: CASSRGWEQFF. The gene calls are TRBV19 and TRBJ2-1, with D perhaps matching TRBD1 (5 bases). Germline V gene lookup returns CDR1 LNHDA and CDR2 SQIVND (reference sequence). The CDR3 spans 11 residues. Trimming shortened V by 4 bases and J by 10 bases, and 8 bases separated the two germline ends.

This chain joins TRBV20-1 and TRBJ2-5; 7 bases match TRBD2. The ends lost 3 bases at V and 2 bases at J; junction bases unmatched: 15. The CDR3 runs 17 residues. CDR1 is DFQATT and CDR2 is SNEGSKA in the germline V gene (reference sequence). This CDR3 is CSASPRMGGRGQETQYF. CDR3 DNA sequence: TGCAGTGCTAGTCCCCGGATGGGGGGGAGGGGTCAAGAGACCCAGTACTTC.

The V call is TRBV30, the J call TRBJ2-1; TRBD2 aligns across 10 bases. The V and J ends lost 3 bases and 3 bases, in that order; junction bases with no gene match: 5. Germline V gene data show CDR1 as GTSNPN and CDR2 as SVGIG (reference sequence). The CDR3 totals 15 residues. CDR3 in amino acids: CAWSPLAGGYNEQFF. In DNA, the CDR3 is TGTGCCTGGAGCCCGTTAGCGGGAGGCTACAATGAGCAGTTCTTC.

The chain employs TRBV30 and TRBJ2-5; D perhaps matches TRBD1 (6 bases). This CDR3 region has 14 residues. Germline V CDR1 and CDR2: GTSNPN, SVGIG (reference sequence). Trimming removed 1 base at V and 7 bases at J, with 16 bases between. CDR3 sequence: CAWSETTGLGTQYF. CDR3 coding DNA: TGTGCCTGGAGTGAGACGACAGGCCTCGGGACCCAGTACTTC.

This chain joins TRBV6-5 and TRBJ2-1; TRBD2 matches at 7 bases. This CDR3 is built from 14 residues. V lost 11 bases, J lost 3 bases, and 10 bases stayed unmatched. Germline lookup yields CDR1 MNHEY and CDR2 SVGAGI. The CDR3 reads CASRRGGSYNEQFF. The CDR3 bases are TGTGCCTCCCGTCGGGGCGGGAGCTACAATGAGCAGTTCTTC.

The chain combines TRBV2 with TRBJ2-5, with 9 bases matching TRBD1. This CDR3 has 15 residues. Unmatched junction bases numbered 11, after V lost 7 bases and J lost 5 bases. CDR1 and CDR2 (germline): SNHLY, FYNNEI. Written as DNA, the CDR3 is TGTGCCAGCACTCCGGACAGGGGCAATTCGGAGACCCAGTACTTC. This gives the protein CASTPDRGNSETQYF.

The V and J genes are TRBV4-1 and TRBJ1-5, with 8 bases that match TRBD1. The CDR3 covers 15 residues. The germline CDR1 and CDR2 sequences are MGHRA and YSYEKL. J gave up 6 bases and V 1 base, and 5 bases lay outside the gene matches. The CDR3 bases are TGCGCCAGCAGCCAAGTCGACAGGGGTAGTCAGCCCCAGCATTTT. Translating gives CASSQVDRGSQPQHF.

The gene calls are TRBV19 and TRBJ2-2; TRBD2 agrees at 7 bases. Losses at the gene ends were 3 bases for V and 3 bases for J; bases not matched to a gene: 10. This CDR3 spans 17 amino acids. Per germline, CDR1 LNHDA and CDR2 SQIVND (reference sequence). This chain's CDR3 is CASSIRWGGAYTGELFF. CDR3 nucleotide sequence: TGTGCCAGTAGTATTCGCTGGGGAGGGGCGTACACCGGGGAGCTGTTTTTT. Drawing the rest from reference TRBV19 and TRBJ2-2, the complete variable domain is DGGITQSPKYLFRKEGQNVTLSCEQNLNHDAMYWYRQDPGQGLRLIYYSQIVNDFQKGDIAEGYSVSREKKESFPLTVTSAQKNPTAFYLCASSIRWGGAYTGELFFGEGSRLTVL.

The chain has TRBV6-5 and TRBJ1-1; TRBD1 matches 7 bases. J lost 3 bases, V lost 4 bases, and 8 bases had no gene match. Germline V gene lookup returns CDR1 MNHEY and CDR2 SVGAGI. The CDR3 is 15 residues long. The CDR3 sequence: CASSSGGYGDTEAFF. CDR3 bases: TGTGCCAGCAGTTCAGGGGGGTACGGGGACACTGAAGCTTTCTTT.

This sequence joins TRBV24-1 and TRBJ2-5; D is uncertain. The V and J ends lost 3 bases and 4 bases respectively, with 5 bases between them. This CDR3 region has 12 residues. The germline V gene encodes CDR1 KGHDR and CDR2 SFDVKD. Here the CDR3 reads CATSDPGETQYF. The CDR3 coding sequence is TGTGCCACCAGTGATCCGGGAGAGACCCAGTACTTC.

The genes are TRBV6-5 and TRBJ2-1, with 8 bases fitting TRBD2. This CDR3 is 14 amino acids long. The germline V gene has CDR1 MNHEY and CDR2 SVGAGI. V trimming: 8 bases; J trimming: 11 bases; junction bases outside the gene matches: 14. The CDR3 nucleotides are TGTGCCAGCGAGAGGAACTTGCGGGAGGCTCAGCAGTTCTTC. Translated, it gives CASERNLREAQQFF.

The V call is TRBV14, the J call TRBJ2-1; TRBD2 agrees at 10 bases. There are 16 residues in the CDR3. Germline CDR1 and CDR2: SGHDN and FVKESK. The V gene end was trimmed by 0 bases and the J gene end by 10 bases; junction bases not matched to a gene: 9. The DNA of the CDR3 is TGTGCCAGCAGCCAAGAAGGGCTAGCGGGAGAGGTCGAGCAGTTCTTC. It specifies CASSQEGLAGEVEQFF.

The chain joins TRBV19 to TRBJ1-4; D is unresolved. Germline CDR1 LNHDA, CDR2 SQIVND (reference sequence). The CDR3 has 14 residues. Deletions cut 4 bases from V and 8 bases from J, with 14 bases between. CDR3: CASSRTNTGEKLFF. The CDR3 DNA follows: TGTGCCAGTAGTAGGACTAATACCGGAGAAAAACTGTTTTTT.

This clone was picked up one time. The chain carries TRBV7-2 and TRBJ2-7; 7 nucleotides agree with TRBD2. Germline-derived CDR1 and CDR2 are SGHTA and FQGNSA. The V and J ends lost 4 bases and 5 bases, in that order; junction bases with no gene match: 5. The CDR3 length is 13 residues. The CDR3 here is CASSSGRLNEQYF. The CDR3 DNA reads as TGTGCCAGCAGCTCCGGGAGGCTTAACGAGCAGTACTTC.

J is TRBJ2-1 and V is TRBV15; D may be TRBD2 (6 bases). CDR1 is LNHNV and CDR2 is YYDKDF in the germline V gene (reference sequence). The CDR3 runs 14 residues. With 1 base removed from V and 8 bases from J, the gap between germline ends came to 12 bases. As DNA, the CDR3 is TGTGCCACCAGCAGAGTGGGAGGCACCGATGAGCAGTTCTTC. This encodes CATSRVGGTDEQFF. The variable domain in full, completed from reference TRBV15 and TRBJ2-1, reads DAMVIQNPRYQVTQFGKPVTLSCSQTLNHNVMYWYQQKSSQAPKLLFHYYDKDFNNEADTPDNFQSRRPNTSFCFLDIRSPGLGDTAMYLCATSRVGGTDEQFFGPGTRLTVL.

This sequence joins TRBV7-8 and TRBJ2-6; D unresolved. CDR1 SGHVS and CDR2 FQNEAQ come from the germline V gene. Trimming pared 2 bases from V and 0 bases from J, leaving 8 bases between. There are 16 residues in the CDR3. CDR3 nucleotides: TGTGCCAGCAGCTTAAGTAGTCACTCTGGGGCCAACGTCCTGACTTTC. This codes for CASSLSSHSGANVLTF.

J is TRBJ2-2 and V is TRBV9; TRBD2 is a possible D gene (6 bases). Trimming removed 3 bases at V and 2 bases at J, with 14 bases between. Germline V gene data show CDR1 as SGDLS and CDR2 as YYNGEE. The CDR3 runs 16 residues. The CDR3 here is CASSARDSRNTGELFF. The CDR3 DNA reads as TGTGCCAGCAGCGCGAGGGACTCCCGAAACACCGGGGAGCTGTTTTTT.

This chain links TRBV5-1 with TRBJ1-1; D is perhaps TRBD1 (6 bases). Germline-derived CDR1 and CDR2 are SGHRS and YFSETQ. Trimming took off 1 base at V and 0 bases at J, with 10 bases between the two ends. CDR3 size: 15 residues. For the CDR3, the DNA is TGCGCCAGCAGCTTGCAGACAGGCGTGAACACTGAAGCTTTCTTT. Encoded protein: CASSLQTGVNTEAFF.

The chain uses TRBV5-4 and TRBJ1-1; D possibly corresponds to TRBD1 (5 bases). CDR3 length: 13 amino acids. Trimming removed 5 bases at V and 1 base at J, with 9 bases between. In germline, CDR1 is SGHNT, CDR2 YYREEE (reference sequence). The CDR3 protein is CASSRQSNTEAFF. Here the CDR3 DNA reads TGTGCCAGCAGTAGACAGTCGAACACTGAAGCTTTCTTT. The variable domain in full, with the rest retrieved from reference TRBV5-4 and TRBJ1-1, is ETGVTQSPTHLIKTRGQQVTLRCSSQSGHNTVSWYQQALGQGPQFIFQYYREEENGRGNFPPRFSGLQFPNYSSELNVNALELDDSALYLCASSRQSNTEAFFGQGTRLTVV.